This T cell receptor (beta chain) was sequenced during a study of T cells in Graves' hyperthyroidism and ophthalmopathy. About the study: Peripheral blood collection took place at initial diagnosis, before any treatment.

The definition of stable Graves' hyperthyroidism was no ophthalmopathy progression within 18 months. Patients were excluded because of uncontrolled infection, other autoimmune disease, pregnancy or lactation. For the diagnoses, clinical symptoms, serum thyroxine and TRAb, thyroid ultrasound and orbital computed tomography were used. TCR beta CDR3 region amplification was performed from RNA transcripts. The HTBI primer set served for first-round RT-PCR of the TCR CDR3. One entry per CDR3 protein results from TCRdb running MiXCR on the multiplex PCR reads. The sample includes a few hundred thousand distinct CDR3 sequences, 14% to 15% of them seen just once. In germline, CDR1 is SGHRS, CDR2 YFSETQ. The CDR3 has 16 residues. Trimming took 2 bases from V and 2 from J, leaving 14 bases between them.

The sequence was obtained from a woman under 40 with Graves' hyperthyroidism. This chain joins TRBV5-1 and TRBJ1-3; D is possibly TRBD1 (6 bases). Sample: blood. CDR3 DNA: TGCGCCAGCAGCTTCCAAGGGGGGGGGACTGGAAACACCATATATTTT. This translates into CASSFQGGGTGNTIYF. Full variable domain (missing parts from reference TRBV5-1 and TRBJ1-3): KAGVTQTPRYLIKTRGQQVTLSCSPISGHRSVSWYQQTPGQGLQFLFEYFSETQRNKGNFPGRFSGRQFSNSRSEMNVSTLELGDSALYLCASSFQGGGTGNTIYFGEGSWLTVV.